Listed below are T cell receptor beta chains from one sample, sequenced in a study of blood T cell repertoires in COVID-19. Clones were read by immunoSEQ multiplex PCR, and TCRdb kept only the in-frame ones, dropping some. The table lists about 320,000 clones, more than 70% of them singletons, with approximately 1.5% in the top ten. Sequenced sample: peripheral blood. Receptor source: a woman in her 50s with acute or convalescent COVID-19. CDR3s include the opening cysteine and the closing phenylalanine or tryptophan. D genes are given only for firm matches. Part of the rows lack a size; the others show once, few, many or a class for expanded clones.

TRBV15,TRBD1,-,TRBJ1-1,CATSRFGQGAFF,TGTGCCACCAGCAGATTTGGACAGGGAGCTTTCTTT
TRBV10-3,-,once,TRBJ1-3,CAITPGGSGNTIYF,TGTGCCATCACCCCGGGAGGGTCCGGAAACACCATATATTTT
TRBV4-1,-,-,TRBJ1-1,CASSQGYTNTEAFF,TGCGCCAGCAGCCAAGGATACACGAACACTGAAGCTTTCTTT
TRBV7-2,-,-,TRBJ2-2,CASSRTQSYTGELFF,TGTGCCAGCAGCCGGACACAGTCCTACACCGGGGAGCTGTTTTTT
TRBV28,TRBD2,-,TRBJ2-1,CASSTRDSGRVGNEQFF,TGTGCCAGCAGTACCCGGGATAGCGGGAGGGTAGGTAATGAGCAGTTCTTC
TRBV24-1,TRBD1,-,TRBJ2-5,CATSDSDRVTGPVETQYF,TGTGCCACCAGTGACTCAGACAGGGTTACCGGTCCCGTAGAGACCCAGTACTTC
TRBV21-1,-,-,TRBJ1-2,CASSRWASVFKGYTF,TGTGCCAGCAGCAGATGGGCCTCAGTTTTCAAGGGCTACACCTTC
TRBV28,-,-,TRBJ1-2,CASSLSAGIYGYTF,TGTGCCAGCAGTTTAAGCGCGGGGATCTATGGCTACACCTTC
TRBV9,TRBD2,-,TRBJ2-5,CASTAGLAVEAQYF,TGTGCCAGCACGGCCGGGCTAGCGGTGGAGGCCCAGTACTTC
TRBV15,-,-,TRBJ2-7,CATRPTGSRGEQYF,TGTGCCACCAGGCCTACAGGGTCTCGTGGCGAGCAGTACTTC
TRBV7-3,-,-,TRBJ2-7,CASSLWSGQFYEQYF,TGTGCCAGCAGCTTATGGTCGGGTCAGTTCTACGAGCAGTACTTC
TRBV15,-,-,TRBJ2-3,CATSRSTDTQYF,TGTGCCACCAGCAGATCAACTGATACGCAGTATTTT
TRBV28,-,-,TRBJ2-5,CASSLSGRETQYF,TGTGCCAGCAGTTTATCAGGGCGGGAGACCCAGTACTTC
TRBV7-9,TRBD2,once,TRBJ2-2,CASNSAGGPGTGELFF,TGTGCCAGCAATTCGGCGGGAGGGCCAGGCACCGGGGAGCTGTTTTTT
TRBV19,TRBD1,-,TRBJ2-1,CASSIDAGGSYNEQFF,TGTGCCAGTAGTATAGATGCAGGGGGCTCCTACAATGAGCAGTTCTTC
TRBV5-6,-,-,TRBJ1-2,CASSSFNYGYTF,TGTGCCAGCAGCTCTTTCAACTATGGCTACACCTTC
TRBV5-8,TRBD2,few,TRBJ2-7,CASPRPSRGLAGAYEQYF,TGTGCCAGCCCCCGCCCAAGCCGGGGTCTAGCGGGAGCCTACGAGCAGTACTTC
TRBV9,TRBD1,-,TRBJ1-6,CASSTGQVNSPLHF,TGTGCCAGCAGCACAGGACAGGTGAATTCACCCCTCCACTTT
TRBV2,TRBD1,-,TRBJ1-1,CASRTGPDTEAFF,TGTGCCAGCCGGACAGGGCCGGACACTGAAGCTTTCTTT
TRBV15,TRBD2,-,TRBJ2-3,CATLLAGGADTQYF,TGTGCCACCCTACTAGCGGGAGGGGCGGATACGCAGTATTTT
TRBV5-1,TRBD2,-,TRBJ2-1,CASSLAAGGNNEQFF,TGCGCCAGCAGCTTGGCGGCGGGAGGTAACAATGAGCAGTTCTTC
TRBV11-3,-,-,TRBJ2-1,CASSLDGGSYNEQFF,TGTGCCAGCAGCTTAGATGGCGGATCCTACAATGAGCAGTTCTTC
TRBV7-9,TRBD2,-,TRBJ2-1,CASPGRGRIYNEQFF,TGTGCCAGCCCCGGGCGGGGGAGGATCTACAATGAGCAGTTCTTC
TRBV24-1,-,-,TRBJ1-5,CATSDRGQPQHF,TGTGCCACCAGTGACAGGGGCCAGCCCCAGCATTTT
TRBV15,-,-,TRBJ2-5,CATSTSHRFPQETQYF,TGTGCCACCAGCACCTCACACAGATTCCCGCAAGAGACCCAGTACTTC
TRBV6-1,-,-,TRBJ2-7,CASSDEGYEQYF,TGTGCCAGCAGTGACGAGGGCTACGAGCAGTACTTC
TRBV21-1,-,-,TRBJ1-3,CASSKDIDRGYTIYF,TGTGCCAGCAGCAAAGACATCGACAGGGGGTACACCATATATTTT
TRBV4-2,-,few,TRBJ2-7,CASSQEAESSYEQYF,TGTGCCAGCAGCCAAGAGGCGGAAAGCTCCTACGAGCAGTACTTC
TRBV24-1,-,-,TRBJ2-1,CATSDPTGGREIDEQFF,TGTGCCACCAGTGACCCGACTGGGGGGCGGGAGATCGATGAGCAGTTCTTC
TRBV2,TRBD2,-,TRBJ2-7,CASELAGGAVLPYEQYF,TGTGCCAGCGAACTAGCGGGAGGAGCCGTCTTGCCCTACGAGCAGTACTTC
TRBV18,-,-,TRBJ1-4,CASSPSAGQPGGKLFF,TGTGCCAGCTCACCGTCGGCGGGTCAGCCCGGTGGAAAACTGTTTTTT
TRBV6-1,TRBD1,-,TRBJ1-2,CASSDQTMTGAIYGYTF,TGTGCCAGCAGTGACCAAACGATGACAGGGGCAATCTATGGCTACACCTTC
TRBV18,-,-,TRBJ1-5,CASSPLEDQPQHF,TGTGCCAGCTCACCTCTGGAGGATCAGCCCCAGCATTTT
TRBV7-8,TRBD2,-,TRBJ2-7,CATLPGAGMESYEQYF,TGTGCCACCCTCCCCGGAGCGGGAATGGAGTCCTACGAGCAGTACTTC